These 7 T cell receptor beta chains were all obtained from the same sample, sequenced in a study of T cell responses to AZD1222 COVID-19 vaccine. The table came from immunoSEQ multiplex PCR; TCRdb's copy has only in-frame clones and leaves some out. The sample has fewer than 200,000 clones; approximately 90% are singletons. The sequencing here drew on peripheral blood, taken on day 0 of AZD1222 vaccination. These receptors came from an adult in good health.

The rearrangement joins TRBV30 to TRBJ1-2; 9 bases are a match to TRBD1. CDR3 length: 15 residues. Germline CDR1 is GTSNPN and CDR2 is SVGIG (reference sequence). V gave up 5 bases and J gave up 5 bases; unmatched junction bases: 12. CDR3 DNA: TGTGCCTGGGGTCCGGGACAGGGTCGTGGGTATGGCTACACCTTC. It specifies CAWGPGQGRGYGYTF.

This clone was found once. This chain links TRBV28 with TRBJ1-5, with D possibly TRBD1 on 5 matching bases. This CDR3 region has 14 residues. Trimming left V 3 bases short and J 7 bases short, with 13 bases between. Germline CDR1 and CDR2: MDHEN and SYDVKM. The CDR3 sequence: CASSFSGTAQPQHF. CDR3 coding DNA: TGTGCCAGCAGTTTCTCGGGGACTGCACAGCCCCAGCATTTT.

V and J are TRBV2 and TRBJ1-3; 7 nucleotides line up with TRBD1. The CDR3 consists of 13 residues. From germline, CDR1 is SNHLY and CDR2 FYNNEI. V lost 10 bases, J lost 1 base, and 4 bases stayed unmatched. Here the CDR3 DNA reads TGTGCCAAGCAGACAGGGTCTGGAAACACCATATATTTT. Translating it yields CAKQTGSGNTIYF. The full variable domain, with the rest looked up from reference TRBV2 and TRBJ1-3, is EPEVTQTPSHQVTQMGQEVILRCVPISNHLYFYWYRQILGQKVEFLVSFYNNEISEKSEIFDDQFSVERPDGSNFTLKIRSTKLEDSAMYFCAKQTGSGNTIYFGEGSWLTVV.

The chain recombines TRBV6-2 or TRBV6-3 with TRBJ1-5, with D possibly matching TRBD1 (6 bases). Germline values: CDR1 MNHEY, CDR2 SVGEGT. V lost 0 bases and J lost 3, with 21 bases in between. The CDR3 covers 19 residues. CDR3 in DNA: TGTGCCAGCAGTTACTCGTACGAGCGGACAGCCTTAGTCAATCAGCCCCAGCATTTT. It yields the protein CASSYSYERTALVNQPQHF.

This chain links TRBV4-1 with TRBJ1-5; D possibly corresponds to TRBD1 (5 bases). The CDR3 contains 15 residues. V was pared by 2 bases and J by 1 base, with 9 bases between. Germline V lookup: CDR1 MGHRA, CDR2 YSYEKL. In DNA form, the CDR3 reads TGCGCCAGCAGCCAATCTTGGGACAGCAATCAGCCCCAGCATTTT. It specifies CASSQSWDSNQPQHF.

The CDR3 spells CASSLGTGSTGQPQHF. The CDR3 DNA is TGCGCCAGCAGCTTGGGCACCGGGTCTACTGGGCAGCCCCAGCATTTT. This chain links TRBV5-1 with TRBJ1-5; D uncertain. V lost 0 bases, J lost 7 bases, and 17 bases lay in between. The CDR3 is made up of 16 amino acids. Germline V gives CDR1 SGHRS, CDR2 YFSETQ.

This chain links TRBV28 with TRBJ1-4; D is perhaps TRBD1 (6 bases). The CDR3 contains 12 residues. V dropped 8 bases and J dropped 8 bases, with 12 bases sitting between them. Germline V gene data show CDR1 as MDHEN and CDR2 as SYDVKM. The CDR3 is CASGTGTEKLFF. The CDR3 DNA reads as TGTGCCAGCGGGACTGGGACAGAAAAACTGTTTTTT.